This T cell receptor (beta chain) was sequenced during a study of cytomegalovirus exposure and HLA in healthy donors. The CDR3 runs 15 residues. Germline values: CDR1 SGHRS, CDR2 YFSETQ. V gave up 3 bases and J gave up 2 bases; unmatched junction bases: 3. Primers for the PCR totalled 60 Vbeta and 13 Jbeta. Data came from immunoSEQ multiplex PCR; TCRdb stores just in-frame clones and leaves some out. The ten top clones account for roughly 3.6%, within a sample of roughly 120,000 clones. The receptor's source is a man aged 25 to 40 in good health and CMV-seronegative. Material for sequencing was PBMCs. The chain links TRBV5-1 to TRBJ2-1, with 9 bases fitting TRBD1. Here the CDR3 DNA reads TGCGCCAGCAGCTCCCGGGACAGGGCCTACAATGAGCAGTTCTTC. It is translated as CASSSRDRAYNEQFF.